This record concerns one T cell receptor (beta chain) sequence. Profiling relied on immunoSEQ multiplex PCR, and the TCRdb table lists in-frame clones only, not all of them. Of about 56,000 clones in the sample, 85% to 90% were seen once. This sample is part of a study of cytomegalovirus exposure and HLA in healthy donors. V lost 0 bases and J lost 6; bases outside the gene matches: 1. CDR1 is LGHNA, CDR2 YNFKEQ, per germline. This CDR3 is 15 amino acids long. The J gene is TRBJ2-1, the V gene TRBV4-2; 11 bases agree with TRBD2. This clonotype originated in a woman aged 18-29 years in good health and CMV-seronegative. Sequencing was done on a sample of PBMCs. This CDR3 is CASSQDTSGSNEQFF. CDR3 nucleotide sequence: TGTGCCAGCAGCCAAGATACTAGCGGGAGCAATGAGCAGTTCTTC.